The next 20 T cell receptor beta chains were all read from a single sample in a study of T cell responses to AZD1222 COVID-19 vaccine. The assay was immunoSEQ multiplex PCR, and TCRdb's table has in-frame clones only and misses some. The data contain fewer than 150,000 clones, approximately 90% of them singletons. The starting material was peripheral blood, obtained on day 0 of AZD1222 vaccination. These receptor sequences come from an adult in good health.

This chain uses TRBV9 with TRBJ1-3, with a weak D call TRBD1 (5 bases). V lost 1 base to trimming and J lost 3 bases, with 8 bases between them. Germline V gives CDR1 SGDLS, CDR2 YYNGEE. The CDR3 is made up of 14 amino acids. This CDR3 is CASSVKGNGNTIYF. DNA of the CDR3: TGTGCCAGCAGCGTAAAGGGGAATGGAAACACCATATATTTT.

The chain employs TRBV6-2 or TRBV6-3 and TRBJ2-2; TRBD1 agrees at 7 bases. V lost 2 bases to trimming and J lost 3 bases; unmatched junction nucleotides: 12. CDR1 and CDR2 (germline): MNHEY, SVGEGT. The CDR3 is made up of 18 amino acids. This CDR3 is CASSYTGAVYFDTGELFF. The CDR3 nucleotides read TGTGCCAGCAGTTACACAGGGGCCGTATATTTCGACACCGGGGAGCTGTTTTTT.

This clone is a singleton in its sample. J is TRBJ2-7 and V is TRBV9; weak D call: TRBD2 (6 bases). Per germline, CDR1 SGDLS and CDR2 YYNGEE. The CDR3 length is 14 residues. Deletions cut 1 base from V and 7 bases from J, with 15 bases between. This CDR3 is CASSVNREPREQYF. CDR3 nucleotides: TGTGCCAGCAGCGTAAACCGGGAGCCCCGTGAGCAGTACTTC.

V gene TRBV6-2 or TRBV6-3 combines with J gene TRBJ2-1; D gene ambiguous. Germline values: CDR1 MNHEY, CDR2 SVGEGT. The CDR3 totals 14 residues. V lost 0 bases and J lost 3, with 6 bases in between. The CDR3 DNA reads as TGTGCCAGCAGTTACTCGTTGCTCTACAATGAGCAGTTCTTC. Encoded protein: CASSYSLLYNEQFF.

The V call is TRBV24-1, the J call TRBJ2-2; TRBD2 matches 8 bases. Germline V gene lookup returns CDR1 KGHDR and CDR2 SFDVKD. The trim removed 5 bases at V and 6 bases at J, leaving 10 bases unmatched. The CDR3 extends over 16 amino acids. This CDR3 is CATSAGGGYVSGELFF. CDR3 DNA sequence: TGTGCCACCAGTGCGGGCGGGGGGTATGTCTCCGGGGAGCTGTTTTTT.

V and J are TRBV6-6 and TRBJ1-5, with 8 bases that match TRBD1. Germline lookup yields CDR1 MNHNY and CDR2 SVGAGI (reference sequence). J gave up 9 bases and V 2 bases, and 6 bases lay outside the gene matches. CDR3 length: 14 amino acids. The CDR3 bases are TGTGCCAGCAGTTACGGACAGGGCTTCGCGCCCCAGCATTTT. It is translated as CASSYGQGFAPQHF.

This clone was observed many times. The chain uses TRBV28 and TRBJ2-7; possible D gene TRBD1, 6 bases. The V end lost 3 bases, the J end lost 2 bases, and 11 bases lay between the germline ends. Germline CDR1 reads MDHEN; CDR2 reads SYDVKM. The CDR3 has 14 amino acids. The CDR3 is CASSFSDRTYEQYF. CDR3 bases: TGTGCCAGCAGTTTTAGTGACAGGACCTACGAGCAGTACTTC.

Here the CDR3 reads CASSLRLYNEQFF. CDR3 nucleotide sequence: TGTGCCAGCAGTTTACGGCTTTACAATGAGCAGTTCTTC. V and J are TRBV28 and TRBJ2-1; no clear D. The V gene's germline CDR1 is MDHEN and CDR2 SYDVKM. Trimming pared 2 bases from V and 4 bases from J, leaving 6 bases between. This CDR3 comprises 13 residues.

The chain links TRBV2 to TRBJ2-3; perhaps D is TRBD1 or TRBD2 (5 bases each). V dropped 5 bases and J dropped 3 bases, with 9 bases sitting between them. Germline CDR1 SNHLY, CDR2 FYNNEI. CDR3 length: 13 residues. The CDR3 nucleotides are TGTGCCAGCAGTTGGGACGAAACAGATACGCAGTATTTT. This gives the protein CASSWDETDTQYF. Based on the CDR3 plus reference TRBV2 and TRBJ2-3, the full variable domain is EPEVTQTPSHQVTQMGQEVILRCVPISNHLYFYWYRQILGQKVEFLVSFYNNEISEKSEIFDDQFSVERPDGSNFTLKIRSTKLEDSAMYFCASSWDETDTQYFGPGTRLTVL.

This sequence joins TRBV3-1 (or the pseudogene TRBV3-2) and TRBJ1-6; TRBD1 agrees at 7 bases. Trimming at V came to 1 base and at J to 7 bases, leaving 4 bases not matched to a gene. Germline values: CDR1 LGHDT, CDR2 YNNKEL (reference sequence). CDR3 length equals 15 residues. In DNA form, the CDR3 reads TGTGCCAGCAGCCAAGCCGGGACAGAGAATTCACCCCTCCACTTT. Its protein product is CASSQAGTENSPLHF.

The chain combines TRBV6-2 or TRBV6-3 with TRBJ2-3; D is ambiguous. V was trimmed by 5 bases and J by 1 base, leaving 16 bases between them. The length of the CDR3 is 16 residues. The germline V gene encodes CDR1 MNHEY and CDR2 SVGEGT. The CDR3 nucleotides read TGTGCCAGCAGTCTAGGGAACCGCGCTGGCACAGATACGCAGTATTTT. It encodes CASSLGNRAGTDTQYF.

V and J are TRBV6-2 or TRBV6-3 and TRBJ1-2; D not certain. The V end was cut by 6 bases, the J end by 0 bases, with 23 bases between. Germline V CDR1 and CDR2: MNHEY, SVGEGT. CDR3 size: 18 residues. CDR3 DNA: TGTGCCAGCAGCCCTCTACAGACGCGGGGTGTTTCTAACTATGGCTACACCTTC. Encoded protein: CASSPLQTRGVSNYGYTF.

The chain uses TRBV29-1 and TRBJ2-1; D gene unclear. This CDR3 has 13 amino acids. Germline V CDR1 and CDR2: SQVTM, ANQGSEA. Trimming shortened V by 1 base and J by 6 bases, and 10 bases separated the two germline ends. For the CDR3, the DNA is TGCAGCGTTGAAGGGCAGATGTCCAATGAGCAGTTCTTC. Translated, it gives CSVEGQMSNEQFF.

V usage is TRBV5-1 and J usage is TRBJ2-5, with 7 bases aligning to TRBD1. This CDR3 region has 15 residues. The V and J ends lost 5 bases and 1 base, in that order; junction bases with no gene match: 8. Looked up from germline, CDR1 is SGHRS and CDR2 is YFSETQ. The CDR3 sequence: CASRTTGAPQETQYF. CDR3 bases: TGCGCCAGCAGGACCACAGGGGCTCCCCAAGAGACCCAGTACTTC.

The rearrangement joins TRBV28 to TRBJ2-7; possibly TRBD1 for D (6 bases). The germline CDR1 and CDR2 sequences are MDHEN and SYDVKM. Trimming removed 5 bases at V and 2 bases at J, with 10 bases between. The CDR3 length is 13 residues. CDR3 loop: CASSRQEPYEQYF. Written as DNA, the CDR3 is TGTGCCAGCAGTCGACAGGAGCCCTACGAGCAGTACTTC. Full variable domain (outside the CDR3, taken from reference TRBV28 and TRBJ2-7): DVKVTQSSRYLVKRTGEKVFLECVQDMDHENMFWYRQDPGLGLRLIYFSYDVKMKEKGDIPEGYSVSREKKERFSLILESASTNQTSMYLCASSRQEPYEQYFGPGTRLTVT.

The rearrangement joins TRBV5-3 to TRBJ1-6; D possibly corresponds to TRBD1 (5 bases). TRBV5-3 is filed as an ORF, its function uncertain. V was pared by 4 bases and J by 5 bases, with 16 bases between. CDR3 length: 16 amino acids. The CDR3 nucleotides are TGTGCCAGAAGCCCACGCCAGGGAGAGAATAATTCACCCCTCCACTTT. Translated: CARSPRQGENNSPLHF.

DNA of the CDR3: TGTGCCAGCAGTTACGCCCTGACACCGGAGAACACTGAAGCTTTCTTT. Translated, it gives CASSYALTPENTEAFF. The chain uses TRBV6-5 and TRBJ1-1; D is unresolved. The germline V and J ends were trimmed by 2 bases and 1 base, with 14 bases remaining between them. The germline gives CDR1 MNHEY, CDR2 SVGAGI. The CDR3 is made up of 16 amino acids.

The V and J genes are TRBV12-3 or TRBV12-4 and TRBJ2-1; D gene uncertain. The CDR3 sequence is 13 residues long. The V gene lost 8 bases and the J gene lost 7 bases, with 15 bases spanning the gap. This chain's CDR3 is CASLGRSRNEQFF. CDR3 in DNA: TGTGCCAGCTTGGGCAGGTCGCGGAATGAGCAGTTCTTC.

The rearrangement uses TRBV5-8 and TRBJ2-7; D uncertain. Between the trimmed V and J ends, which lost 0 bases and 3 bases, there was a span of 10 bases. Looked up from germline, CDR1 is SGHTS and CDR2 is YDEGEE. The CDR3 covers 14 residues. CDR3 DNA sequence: TGTGCCAGCAGCTTGGGACAAGGGCTCTACGAGCAGTACTTC. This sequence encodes CASSLGQGLYEQYF.

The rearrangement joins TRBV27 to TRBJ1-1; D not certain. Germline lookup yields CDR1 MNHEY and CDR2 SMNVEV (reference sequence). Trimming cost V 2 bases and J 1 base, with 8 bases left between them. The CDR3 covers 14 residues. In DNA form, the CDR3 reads TGTGCCAGCAGTTTACAGTGGGGGAACACTGAAGCTTTCTTT. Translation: CASSLQWGNTEAFF.